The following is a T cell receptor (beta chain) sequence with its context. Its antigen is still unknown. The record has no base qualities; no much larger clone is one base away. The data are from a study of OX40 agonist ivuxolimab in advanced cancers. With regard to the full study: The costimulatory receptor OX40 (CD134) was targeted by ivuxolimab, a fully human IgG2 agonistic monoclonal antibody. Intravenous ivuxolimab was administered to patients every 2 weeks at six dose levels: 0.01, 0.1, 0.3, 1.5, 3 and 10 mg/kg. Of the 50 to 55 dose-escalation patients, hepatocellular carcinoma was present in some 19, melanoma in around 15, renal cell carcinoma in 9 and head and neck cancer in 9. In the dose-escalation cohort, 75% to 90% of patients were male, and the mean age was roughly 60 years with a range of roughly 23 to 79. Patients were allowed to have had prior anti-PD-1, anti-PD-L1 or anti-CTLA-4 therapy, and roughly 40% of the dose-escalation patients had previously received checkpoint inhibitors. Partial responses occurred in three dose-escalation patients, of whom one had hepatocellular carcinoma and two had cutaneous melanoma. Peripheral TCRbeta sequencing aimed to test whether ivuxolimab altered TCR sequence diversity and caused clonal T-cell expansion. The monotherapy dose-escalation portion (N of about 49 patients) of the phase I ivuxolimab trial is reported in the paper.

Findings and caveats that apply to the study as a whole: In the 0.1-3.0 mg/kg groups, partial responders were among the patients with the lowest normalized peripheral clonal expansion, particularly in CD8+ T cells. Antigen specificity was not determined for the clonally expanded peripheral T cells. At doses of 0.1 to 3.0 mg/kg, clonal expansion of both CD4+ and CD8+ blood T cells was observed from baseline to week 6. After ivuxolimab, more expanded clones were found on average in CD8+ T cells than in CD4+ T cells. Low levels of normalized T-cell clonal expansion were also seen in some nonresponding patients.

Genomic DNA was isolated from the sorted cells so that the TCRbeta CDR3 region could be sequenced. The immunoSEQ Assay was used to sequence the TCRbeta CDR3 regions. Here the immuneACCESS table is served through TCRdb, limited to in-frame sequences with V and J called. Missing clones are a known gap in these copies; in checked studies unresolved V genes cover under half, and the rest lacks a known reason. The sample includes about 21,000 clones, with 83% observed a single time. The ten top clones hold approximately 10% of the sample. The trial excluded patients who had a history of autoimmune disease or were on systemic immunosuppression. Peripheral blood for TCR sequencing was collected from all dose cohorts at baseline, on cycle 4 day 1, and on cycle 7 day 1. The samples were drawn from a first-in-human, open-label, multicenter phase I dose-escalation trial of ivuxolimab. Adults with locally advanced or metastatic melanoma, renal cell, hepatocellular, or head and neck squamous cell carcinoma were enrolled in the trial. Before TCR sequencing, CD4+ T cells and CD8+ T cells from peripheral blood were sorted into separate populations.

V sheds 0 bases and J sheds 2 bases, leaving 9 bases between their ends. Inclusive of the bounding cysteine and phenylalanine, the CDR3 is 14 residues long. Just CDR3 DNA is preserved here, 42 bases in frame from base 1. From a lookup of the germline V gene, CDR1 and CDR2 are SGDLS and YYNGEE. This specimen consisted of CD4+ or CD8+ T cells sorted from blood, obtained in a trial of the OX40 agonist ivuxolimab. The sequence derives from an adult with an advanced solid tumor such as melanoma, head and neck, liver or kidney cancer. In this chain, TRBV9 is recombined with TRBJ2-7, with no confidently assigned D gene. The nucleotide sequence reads TGTGCCAGCAGCGTAGAAGGCCTAACCTACGAGCAGTACTTC. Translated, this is CASSVEGLTYEQYF.